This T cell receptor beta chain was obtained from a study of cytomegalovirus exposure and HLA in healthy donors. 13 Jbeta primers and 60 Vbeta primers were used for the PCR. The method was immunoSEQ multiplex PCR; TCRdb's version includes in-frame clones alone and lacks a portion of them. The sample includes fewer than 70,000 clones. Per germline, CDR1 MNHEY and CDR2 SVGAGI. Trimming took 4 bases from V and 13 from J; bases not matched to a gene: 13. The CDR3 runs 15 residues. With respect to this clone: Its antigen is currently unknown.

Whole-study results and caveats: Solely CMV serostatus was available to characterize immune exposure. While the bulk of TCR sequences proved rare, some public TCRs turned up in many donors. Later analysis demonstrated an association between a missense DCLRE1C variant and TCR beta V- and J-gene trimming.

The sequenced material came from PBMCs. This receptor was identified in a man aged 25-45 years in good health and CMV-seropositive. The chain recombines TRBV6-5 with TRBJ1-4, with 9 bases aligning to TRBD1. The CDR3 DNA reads TGTGCCAGCAGTTCCCAACCGGGACAGGGATTGGGACTGTTTTTT. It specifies CASSSQPGQGLGLFF.